The present T cell receptor beta chain was sequenced within a study of vaccination effects on CD4 cells after COVID-19. The wider study: Every well housed some 2 million PBMC, which grew in culture alongside 9 to 10 IU/ml IL-2 and around 9.8 ug/ml peptides.

Comments on this clone: Antigen specificity is unknown.

Researchers isolated CD4+ T cells once less than 13 days of culture had elapsed. Produced via immunoSEQ multiplex PCR; TCRdb's table is partial and in-frame only. Among approximately 45,000 clones listed, about 76% were seen once. The V gene's germline CDR1 is SGHTA and CDR2 FQGTGA. The V gene lost 2 bases and the J gene lost 0 bases, with 2 bases spanning the gap. The CDR3 extends over 13 amino acids. This sample comprised CD4+ T cells from PBMCs cultured without peptide, obtained before COVID-19 vaccination. This chain joins TRBV7-3 and TRBJ2-1; D is unresolved. This TCR was recovered from a human donor who had a prior SARS-CoV-2 infection. The chain's CDR3 is CASSLDSYNEQFF. The CDR3, as DNA: TGTGCCAGCAGCTTAGACTCCTACAATGAGCAGTTCTTC.